This T cell receptor (beta chain) was observed in a study of cytomegalovirus exposure and HLA in healthy donors. Study results and limitations: Cytomegalovirus-associated status was assigned to some 180 TCR beta chains. For most TCR beta V segments, an earlier analysis put the productive rate at about 87% or about 30% of the time.

Both 60 Vbeta primers and 13 Jbeta primers went into the PCR. Sequencing used immunoSEQ multiplex PCR; TCRdb keeps in-frame clones, though not all of them. Of roughly 100,000 clones listed, approximately 80% are singletons. Nominally healthy donors were sampled, though unrecorded immune exposures were likely. Looked up from germline, CDR1 is DFQATT and CDR2 is SNEGSKA (reference sequence). The CDR3 consists of 11 residues. Trimming left V 5 bases short and J 6 bases short, with 9 bases between. Points on this clone: Its antigen remains unidentified.

The TCR was taken from a woman younger than 35 in good health and CMV-seropositive. The chain is built from TRBV20-1 and TRBJ2-3; the D is unclear. Sequencing was done on a sample of PBMCs. CDR3 sequence reads: CSAALVDTQYF. The CDR3 DNA sequence: TGCAGTGCTGCGTTGGTGGATACGCAGTATTTT.